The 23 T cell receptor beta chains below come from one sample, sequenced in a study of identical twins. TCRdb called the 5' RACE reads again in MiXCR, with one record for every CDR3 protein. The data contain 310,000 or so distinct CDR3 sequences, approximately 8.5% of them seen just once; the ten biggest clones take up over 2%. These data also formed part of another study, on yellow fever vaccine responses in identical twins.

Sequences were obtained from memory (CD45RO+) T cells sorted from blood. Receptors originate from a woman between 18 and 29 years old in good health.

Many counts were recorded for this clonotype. CDR3 in amino acids: CSASQQADTQYF. CDR3 coding DNA: TGCAGTGCTAGCCAGCAGGCAGATACGCAGTATTTT. This chain links TRBV20-1 with TRBJ2-3, with no clear D. The ends were cut back, 3 bases at V and 4 bases at J, with 8 bases in the middle. The germline V gene encodes CDR1 DFQATT and CDR2 SNEGSKA (reference sequence). CDR3 length: 12 amino acids.

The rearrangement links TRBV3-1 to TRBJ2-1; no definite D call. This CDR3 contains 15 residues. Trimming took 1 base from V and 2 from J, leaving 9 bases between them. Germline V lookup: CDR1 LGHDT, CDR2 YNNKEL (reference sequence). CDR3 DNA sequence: TGTGCCAGCAGCCAAGGTGGCCAGACCTACAATGAGCAGTTCTTC. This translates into CASSQGGQTYNEQFF.

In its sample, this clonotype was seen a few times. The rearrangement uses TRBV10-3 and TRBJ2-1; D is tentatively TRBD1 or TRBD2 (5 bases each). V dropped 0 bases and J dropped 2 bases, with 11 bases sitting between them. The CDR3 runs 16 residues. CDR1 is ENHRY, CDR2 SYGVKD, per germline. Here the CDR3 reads CAISESVGVAYNEQFF. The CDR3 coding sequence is TGTGCCATCAGTGAGTCGGTGGGGGTGGCCTACAATGAGCAGTTCTTC.

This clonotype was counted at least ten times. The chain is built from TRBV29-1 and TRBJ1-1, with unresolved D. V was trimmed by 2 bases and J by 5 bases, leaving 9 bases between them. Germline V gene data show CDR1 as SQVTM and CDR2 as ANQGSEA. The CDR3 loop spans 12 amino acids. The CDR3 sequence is CSVETVGTEAFF. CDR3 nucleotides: TGCAGCGTTGAAACGGTGGGGACTGAAGCTTTCTTT.

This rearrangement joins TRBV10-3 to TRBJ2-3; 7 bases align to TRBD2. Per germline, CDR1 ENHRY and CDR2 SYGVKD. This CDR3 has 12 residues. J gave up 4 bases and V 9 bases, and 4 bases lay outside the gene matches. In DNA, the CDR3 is TGTGCCATGGCGGGAGTGGCAGATACGCAGTATTTT. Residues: CAMAGVADTQYF.

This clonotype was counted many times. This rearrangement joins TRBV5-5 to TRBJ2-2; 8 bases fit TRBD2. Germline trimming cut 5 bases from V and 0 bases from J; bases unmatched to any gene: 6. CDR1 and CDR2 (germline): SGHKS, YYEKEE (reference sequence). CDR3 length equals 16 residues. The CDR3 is CASRPTSGANTGELFF. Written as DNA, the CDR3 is TGTGCCAGCAGACCCACTAGCGGAGCGAACACCGGGGAGCTGTTTTTT.

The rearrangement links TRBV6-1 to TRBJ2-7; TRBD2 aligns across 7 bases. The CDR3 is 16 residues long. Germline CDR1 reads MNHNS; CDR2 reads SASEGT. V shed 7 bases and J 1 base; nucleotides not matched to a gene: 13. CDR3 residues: CASNRGVRGGSYEQYV. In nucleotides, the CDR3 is TGTGCCAGCAACCGGGGGGTGAGAGGAGGTTCCTACGAGCAGTACGTC.

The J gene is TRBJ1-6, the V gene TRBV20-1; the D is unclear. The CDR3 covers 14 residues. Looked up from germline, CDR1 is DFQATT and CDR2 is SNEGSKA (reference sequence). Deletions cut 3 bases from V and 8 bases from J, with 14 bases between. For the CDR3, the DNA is TGCAGTGCTAGGATGACGGATGAATATTCACCCCTCCACTTT. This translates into CSARMTDEYSPLHF.

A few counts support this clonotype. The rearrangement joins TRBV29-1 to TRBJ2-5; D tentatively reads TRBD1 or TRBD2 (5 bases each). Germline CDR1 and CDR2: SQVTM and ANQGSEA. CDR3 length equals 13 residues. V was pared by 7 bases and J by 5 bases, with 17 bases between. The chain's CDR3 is CSARTGAGETQYF. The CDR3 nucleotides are TGCAGCGCCAGAACCGGGGCGGGTGAGACCCAGTACTTC.

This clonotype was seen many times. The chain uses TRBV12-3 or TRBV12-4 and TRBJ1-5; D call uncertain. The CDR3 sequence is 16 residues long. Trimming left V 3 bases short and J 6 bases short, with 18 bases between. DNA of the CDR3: TGTGCCAGCAGTTTGTCTGGCAGCCGCGCCGGTCAGCCCCAGCATTTT. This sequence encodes CASSLSGSRAGQPQHF.

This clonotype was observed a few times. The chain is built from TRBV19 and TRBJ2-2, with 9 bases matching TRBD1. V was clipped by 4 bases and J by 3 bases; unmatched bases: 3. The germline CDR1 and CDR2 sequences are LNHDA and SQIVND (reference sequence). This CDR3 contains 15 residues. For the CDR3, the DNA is TGTGCCAGTAGTAGGGACAGGGTACACACCGGGGAGCTGTTTTTT. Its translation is CASSRDRVHTGELFF.

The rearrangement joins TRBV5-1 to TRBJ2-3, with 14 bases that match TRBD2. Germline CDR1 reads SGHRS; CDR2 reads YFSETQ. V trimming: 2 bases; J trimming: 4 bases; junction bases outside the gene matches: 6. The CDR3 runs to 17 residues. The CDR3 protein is CASSFQTSGGAADTQYF. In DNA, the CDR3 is TGCGCCAGCAGCTTCCAGACTAGCGGGGGGGCCGCAGATACGCAGTATTTT.

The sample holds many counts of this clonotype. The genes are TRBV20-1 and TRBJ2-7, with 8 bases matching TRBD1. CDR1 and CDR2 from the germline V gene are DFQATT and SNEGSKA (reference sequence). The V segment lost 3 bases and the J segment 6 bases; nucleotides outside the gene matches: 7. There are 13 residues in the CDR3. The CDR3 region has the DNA TGCAGTGCTAGTGTCCCAGGGGGCCGCGAGCAGTACTTC. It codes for CSASVPGGREQYF.

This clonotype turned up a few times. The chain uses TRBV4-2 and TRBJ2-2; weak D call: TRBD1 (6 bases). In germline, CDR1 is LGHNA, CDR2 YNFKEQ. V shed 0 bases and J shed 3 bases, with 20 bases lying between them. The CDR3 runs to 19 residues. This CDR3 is CASSQESGRGRVYTGELFF. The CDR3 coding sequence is TGTGCCAGCAGCCAAGAGTCTGGCAGGGGTAGGGTGTACACCGGGGAGCTGTTTTTT.

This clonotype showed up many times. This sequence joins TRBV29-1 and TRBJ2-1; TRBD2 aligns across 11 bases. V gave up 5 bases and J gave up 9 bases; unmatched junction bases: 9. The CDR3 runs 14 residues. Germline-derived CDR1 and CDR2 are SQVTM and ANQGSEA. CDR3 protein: CSVTGLAGGGEQFF. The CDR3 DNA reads TGCAGCGTTACCGGGCTAGCGGGGGGAGGTGAGCAGTTCTTC.

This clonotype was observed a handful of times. CDR3 bases: TGTGCCAGCAGGATGCTAGGGCTGAACACTGAAGCTTTCTTT. This translates into CASRMLGLNTEAFF. The chain carries TRBV27 and TRBJ1-1; D is unresolved. CDR3 length: 14 residues. The germline V gene has CDR1 MNHEY and CDR2 SMNVEV (reference sequence). Trimming took off 6 bases at V and 0 bases at J, with 11 bases between the two ends.

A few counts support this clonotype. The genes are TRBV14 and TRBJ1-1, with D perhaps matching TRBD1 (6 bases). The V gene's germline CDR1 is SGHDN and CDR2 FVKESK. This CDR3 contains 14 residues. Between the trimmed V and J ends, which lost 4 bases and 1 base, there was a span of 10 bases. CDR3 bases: TGTGCCAGCAGCCCGATAGGGGGGAACACTGAAGCTTTCTTT. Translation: CASSPIGGNTEAFF.

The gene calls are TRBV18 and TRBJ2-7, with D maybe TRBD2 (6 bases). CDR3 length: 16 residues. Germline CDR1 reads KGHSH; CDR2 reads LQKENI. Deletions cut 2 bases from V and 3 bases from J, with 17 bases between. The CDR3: CASSPRIAGPDYEQYF. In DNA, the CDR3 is TGTGCCAGCTCACCAAGAATCGCGGGACCCGACTACGAGCAGTACTTC.

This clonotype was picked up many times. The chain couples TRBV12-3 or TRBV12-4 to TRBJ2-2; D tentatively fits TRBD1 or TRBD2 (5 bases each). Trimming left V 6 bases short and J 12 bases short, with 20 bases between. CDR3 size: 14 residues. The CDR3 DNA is TGTGCCAGCAGACAAAGGGACGCCTTTGGGAAGCTGTTTTTT. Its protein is CASRQRDAFGKLFF.

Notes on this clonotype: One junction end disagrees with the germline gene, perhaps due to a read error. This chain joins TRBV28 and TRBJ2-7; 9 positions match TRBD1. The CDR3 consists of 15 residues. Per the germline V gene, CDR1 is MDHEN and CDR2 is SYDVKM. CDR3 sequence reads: CASRVPGQGSFEQYF. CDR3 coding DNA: TGTGCCAGCAGAGTTCCGGGACAGGGCTCCTTCGAGCAGTACTTC.

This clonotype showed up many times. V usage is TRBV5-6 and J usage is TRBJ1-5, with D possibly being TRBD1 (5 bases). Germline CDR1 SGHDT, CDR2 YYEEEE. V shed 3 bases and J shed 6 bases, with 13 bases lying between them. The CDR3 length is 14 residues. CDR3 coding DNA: TGTGCCAGCAGCTCGGGGGTTATAGGTCAGCCCCAGCATTTT. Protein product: CASSSGVIGQPQHF.

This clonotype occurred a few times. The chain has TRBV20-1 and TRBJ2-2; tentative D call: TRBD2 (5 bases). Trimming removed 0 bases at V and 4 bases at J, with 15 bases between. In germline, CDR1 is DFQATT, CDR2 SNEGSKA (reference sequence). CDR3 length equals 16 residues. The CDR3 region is CSARDSVRVGTGELFF. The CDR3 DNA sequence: TGCAGTGCTAGAGATTCGGTGCGGGTAGGCACCGGGGAGCTGTTTTTT.

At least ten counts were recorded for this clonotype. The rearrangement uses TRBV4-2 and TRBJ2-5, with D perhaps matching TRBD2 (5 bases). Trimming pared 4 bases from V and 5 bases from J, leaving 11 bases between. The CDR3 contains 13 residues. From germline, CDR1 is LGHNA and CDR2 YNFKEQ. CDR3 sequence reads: CASSPRESETQYF. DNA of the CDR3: TGTGCCAGCAGCCCGAGGGAGTCGGAGACCCAGTACTTC.